Detailed here is one T cell receptor (beta chain). Trimming took off 0 bases at V and 1 base at J, with 6 bases between the two ends. Germline values: CDR1 MNHEY, CDR2 SMNVEV (reference sequence). This CDR3 spans 14 amino acids. These data come from a study of control samples from healthy donors and cancer patients. Profiled with immunoSEQ multiplex PCR; TCRdb holds only in-frame clones, not every one. The sample carries about 140,000 clones, 90% to 95% recorded once. The sample was blood. The chain combines TRBV27 with TRBJ1-2; tentative D call: TRBD1 (5 bases). This receptor was identified in a man aged 40-49 years in good health. DNA of the CDR3: TGTGCCAGCAGTTTATCGGGGGTTAACTATGGCTACACCTTC. It specifies CASSLSGVNYGYTF.